These 22 T cell receptor beta chains share one sample of origin, sequenced in a study of shared clonotypes between healthy human individuals. The table came from immunoSEQ multiplex PCR; TCRdb's copy has only in-frame clones and leaves some out. The repertoire consists of about 2.4 million clones, with around 90% occurring once and the leading ten covering over 0.12%. The sample consisted of naive CD4+ T cells sorted from blood. Subset specified: CD45RA+ positively selected. The receptor source for this set is a man in his late teens or twenties in good health.

The CDR3 here is CSTGEGPETQYF. DNA for the CDR3: TGCAGCACGGGAGAGGGCCCGGAGACCCAGTACTTC. This chain connects TRBV29-1 to TRBJ2-5; D possibly corresponds to TRBD2 (6 bases). V was shortened by 8 bases and J by 5 bases, with 15 bases between the two germline ends. There are 12 residues in the CDR3. Germline V gene sequence: CDR1 SQVTM, CDR2 ANQGSEA.

The rearrangement links TRBV4-3 to TRBJ2-2; unclear D gene. The CDR3 runs 17 residues. V was cut by 1 base and J by 0 bases, with 12 bases left in between. CDR1 and CDR2 from the germline V gene are LGHNA and YSLEER. The CDR3 loop is CASSQVPRPANTGELFF. The CDR3 DNA sequence: TGCGCCAGCAGCCAAGTCCCTAGGCCGGCGAACACCGGGGAGCTGTTTTTT.

V usage is TRBV7-9 and J usage is TRBJ1-1; weak D call: TRBD1 (5 bases). This CDR3 comprises 15 residues. V gave up 3 bases and J gave up 1 base, with 12 bases separating them. Germline lookup yields CDR1 SEHNR and CDR2 FQNEAQ (reference sequence). CDR3 bases: TGTGCCAGCAGCTTTAGTGGAGGGGCGAACACTGAAGCTTTCTTT. Protein sequence: CASSFSGGANTEAFF.

The chain links TRBV11-3 to TRBJ2-2; 7 bases are shared with TRBD1. Unmatched junction bases numbered 10, after V lost 5 bases and J lost 4 bases. The CDR3 runs 16 residues. Germline CDR1 is SGHNT and CDR2 is YENEEA. Here the CDR3 DNA reads TGTGCCAGCAGCCCCCGACAGGGTGTAAGCACCGGGGAGCTGTTTTTT. This sequence encodes CASSPRQGVSTGELFF.

A few counts support this clone. The V call is TRBV29-1, the J call TRBJ1-5; TRBD1 matches 8 bases. Germline V gene lookup returns CDR1 SQVTM and CDR2 ANQGSEA. CDR3 length: 13 amino acids. V shed 5 bases and J 1 base; nucleotides not matched to a gene: 1. CDR3 nucleotide sequence: TGCAGCGTTTGGACAGGGAGCAATCAGCCCCAGCATTTT. Encoded protein: CSVWTGSNQPQHF.

This clone was recorded once. Other DNA sequences of this sample code for an identical CDR3. This rearrangement joins TRBV5-1 to TRBJ2-1; 8 nucleotides match TRBD2. V lost 3 bases, J lost 1 base, and 3 bases stayed unmatched. The CDR3 contains 15 residues. Germline assignment: CDR1 SGHRS and CDR2 YFSETQ. The DNA of the CDR3 is TGCGCCAGCAGCTCGACGGGGGGGTCCTACAATGAGCAGTTCTTC. It specifies CASSSTGGSYNEQFF.

The rearrangement links TRBV2 to TRBJ2-3; no firm D call. Per the germline V gene, CDR1 is SNHLY and CDR2 is FYNNEI. This CDR3 contains 15 residues. V lost 5 bases and J 0 bases, leaving 12 bases between the germline ends. The CDR3 DNA reads as TGTGCCAGCAGTAGAAATAGCCGTAGCACAGATACGCAGTATTTT. Translation gives CASSRNSRSTDTQYF.

Comments on this clone: The same CDR3 can be traced to other DNA sequences in this sample. CDR3 coding DNA: TGTGCCAGCTCACCACCGAAAGAGACCCAGTACTTC. This codes for CASSPPKETQYF. The chain uses TRBV18 and TRBJ2-5; D not resolved. The germline CDR1 and CDR2 sequences are KGHSH and LQKENI. This CDR3 comprises 12 residues. Trimming took 0 bases from V and 3 from J, leaving 2 bases between them.

About this clone itself: Other DNA sequences in the sample encode the same CDR3. The chain recombines TRBV18 with TRBJ2-7; TRBD1 matches at 11 bases. Germline lookup yields CDR1 KGHSH and CDR2 LQKENI. The CDR3 covers 15 residues. The V gene end was trimmed by 6 bases and the J gene end by 4 bases; junction bases not matched to a gene: 8. DNA for the CDR3: TGTGCCAGCTCCCCCAATGGACAGGGGGCTTACGAGCAGTACTTC. As protein: CASSPNGQGAYEQYF.

As for this clone: The same CDR3 is also encoded by other DNA sequences in this sample. The rearrangement links TRBV5-1 to TRBJ2-1, with TRBD2 as a possible D gene (6 bases). Germline assignment: CDR1 SGHRS and CDR2 YFSETQ. CDR3 size: 14 residues. V lost 2 bases and J 7 bases, leaving 13 bases between the germline ends. In DNA form, the CDR3 reads TGCGCCAGCAGCTTAGGCGGGACGGGGAATGAGCAGTTCTTC. Its protein is CASSLGGTGNEQFF.

This clone has a handful of counts. CDR3 sequence: CASSPRGQSNTEAFF. CDR3 coding DNA: TGTGCCAGCAGCCCCCGAGGACAGTCAAACACTGAAGCTTTCTTT. This rearrangement joins TRBV7-9 to TRBJ1-1; possibly TRBD1 for D (6 bases). V was cut by 5 bases and J by 2 bases, with 15 bases left in between. Per the germline V gene, CDR1 is SEHNR and CDR2 is FQNEAQ (reference sequence). The CDR3 loop spans 15 amino acids. Together with reference TRBV7-9 and TRBJ1-1, the CDR3 gives the full variable domain: DTGVSQNPRHKITKRGQNVTFRCDPISEHNRLYWYRQTLGQGPEFLTYFQNEAQLEKSRLLSDRFSAERPKGSFSTLEIQRTEQGDSAMYLCASSPRGQSNTEAFFGQGTRLTVV.

This chain links TRBV16 with TRBJ1-4, with D perhaps TRBD1 (6 bases). Germline values: CDR1 KGHSY, CDR2 FQNENV. The CDR3 loop spans 15 amino acids. The V end was cut by 1 base, the J end by 3 bases, with 9 bases between. The CDR3 DNA sequence: TGTGCCAGCAGCCAATGGGGGGCGGCTAATGAAAAACTGTTTTTT. Its protein is CASSQWGAANEKLFF.

The chain recombines TRBV6-1 with TRBJ2-1; D gene unclear. From germline, CDR1 is MNHNS and CDR2 SASEGT. The ends were cut back, 8 bases at V and 8 bases at J, with 16 bases in the middle. The CDR3 covers 13 residues. The CDR3 sequence is CASLGLSGDEQFF. The CDR3 DNA reads TGTGCCAGCTTGGGCCTTTCTGGCGATGAGCAGTTCTTC.

The chain couples TRBV5-1 to TRBJ2-2; possible D gene TRBD2, 5 bases. The CDR3 has 16 residues. The germline CDR1 and CDR2 sequences are SGHRS and YFSETQ. Between the trimmed V and J ends, which lost 1 base and 1 base, there was a span of 11 bases. This CDR3 reads CASSLNGLENTGELFF. The CDR3 bases are TGCGCCAGCAGCTTGAACGGACTTGAGAACACCGGGGAGCTGTTTTTT.

The J gene is TRBJ2-7, the V gene TRBV7-2, with 11 nucleotides matching TRBD2. The CDR3 length is 16 residues. Germline values: CDR1 SGHTA, CDR2 FQGNSA. V shed 5 bases and J 7 bases; nucleotides not matched to a gene: 13. The CDR3 DNA is TGTGCCAGCAGCATACTTCTAGCGGGAGGCTTGGGAGAGCAGTACTTC. Translated, it gives CASSILLAGGLGEQYF.

This chain connects TRBV28 to TRBJ2-7, with TRBD1 matching over 7 bases. The CDR3 runs 15 residues. Germline values: CDR1 MDHEN, CDR2 SYDVKM. Trimming removed 6 bases from V and 0 bases from J; junction bases left unmatched: 8. In nucleotides, the CDR3 is TGTGCCAGCAGCACCCCTGGGGACAGCTCCTACGAGCAGTACTTC. Translation gives CASSTPGDSSYEQYF.

The V call is TRBV5-1, the J call TRBJ2-6, with D possibly being TRBD1 (6 bases). This CDR3 is 19 amino acids long. The germline V gene has CDR1 SGHRS and CDR2 YFSETQ. Trimming took off 4 bases at V and 0 bases at J, with 20 bases between the two ends. For the CDR3, the DNA is TGCGCCAGCAGCCAACACGGGACACCCGGACTCTCTGGGGCCAACGTCCTGACTTTC. This sequence encodes CASSQHGTPGLSGANVLTF.

This clone was detected only once. This rearrangement joins TRBV11-3 to TRBJ2-3, with TRBD2 matching over 8 bases. The CDR3 has 14 residues. Germline lookup yields CDR1 SGHNT and CDR2 YENEEA. Trimming at V came to 5 bases and at J to 3 bases, leaving 4 bases not matched to a gene. The CDR3 coding sequence is TGTGCCAGCAGCCGCGGGGGGAAGACAGATACGCAGTATTTT. Protein product: CASSRGGKTDTQYF. The variable domain in full, with the rest retrieved from reference TRBV11-3 and TRBJ2-3, is EAGVVQSPRYKIIEKKQPVAFWCNPISGHNTLYWYLQNLGQGPELLIRYENEEAVDDSQLPKDRFSAERLKGVDSTLKIQPAELGDSAVYLCASSRGGKTDTQYFGPGTRLTVL.

This clone was counted a single time. This chain uses TRBV6-6 with TRBJ2-2, with TRBD1 identical over 10 bases. The CDR3 runs 16 residues. After removal of 6 bases from V and 0 bases from J, the junction contained 4 bases not matched to a gene. CDR1 and CDR2 (germline): MNHNY, SVGAGI (reference sequence). CDR3 coding DNA: TGTGCCAGCAGGGGGACAGGGGTTACGAACACCGGGGAGCTGTTTTTT. Amino acid sequence: CASRGTGVTNTGELFF.

V gene TRBV4-3 combines with J gene TRBJ2-5; 12 bases agree with TRBD2. Trimming took 4 bases from V and 1 from J; bases not matched to a gene: 13. The CDR3 runs 19 residues. Germline V CDR1 and CDR2: LGHNA, YSLEER. The CDR3 sequence: CASSRHGVGLAGIQETQYF. CDR3 coding DNA: TGCGCCAGCAGCCGGCACGGTGTGGGACTAGCGGGTATCCAAGAGACCCAGTACTTC.

The chain carries TRBV15 and TRBJ2-1; 8 nucleotides match TRBD2. CDR3 length: 14 residues. Germline CDR1 reads LNHNV; CDR2 reads YYDKDF (reference sequence). The V and J ends lost 2 bases and 5 bases, in that order; junction bases with no gene match: 2. The CDR3 spells CATSRSGLDNEQFF. The CDR3 DNA reads as TGTGCCACCAGCAGATCGGGACTAGACAATGAGCAGTTCTTC.

This sequence joins TRBV29-1 and TRBJ2-7; D ambiguous. Germline CDR1 and CDR2: SQVTM and ANQGSEA. The CDR3 extends over 11 amino acids. The V end was cut by 7 bases, the J end by 5 bases, with 12 bases between. Written as DNA, the CDR3 is TGCAGCGCGAAAGGGATCCACGAGCAGTACTTC. Amino acid sequence: CSAKGIHEQYF.